These T cell receptor beta chains were read from a single sample in a study of blood T cell repertoires in COVID-19. Sequenced by immunoSEQ multiplex PCR; TCRdb stores in-frame clones only, minus some. The data hold about 160,000 clones, with roughly 82% observed a single time. Sequencing was carried out using peripheral blood. Receptors were obtained from a woman between 40 and 55 years old with COVID-19, enrolled during active disease. Both conserved end residues are part of each CDR3. The D gene is left open where the match is weak. Clone size is shown for a subset of rows, as once, few, many or a class of expanded clone.

D | J | V | size | CDR3 | DNA
TRBD1 | TRBJ2-7 | TRBV24-1 | NA | CATPTRDRGYEQYF | TGTGCCACCCCTACTCGCGACAGGGGGTACGAGCAGTACTTC
NA | TRBJ2-6 | TRBV4-1 | few | CASSHLQTRGANVLTF | TGCGCCAGCAGCCATCTTCAAACCAGGGGGGCCAACGTCCTGACTTTC
NA | TRBJ2-3 | TRBV7-3 | once | CASTLGGGTDTQYF | TGTGCCAGCACCCTCGGGGGTGGCACAGATACGCAGTATTTT
TRBD1 | TRBJ1-2 | TRBV2 | NA | CASSDRGRGIIYGYTF | TGTGCCAGCAGTGACAGGGGGCGCGGGATCATCTATGGCTACACCTTC
NA | TRBJ2-5 | TRBV7-3 | NA | CASSPPGFGETQYF | TGTGCCAGCAGCCCCCCCGGGTTTGGAGAGACCCAGTACTTC
NA | TRBJ2-1 | TRBV28 | NA | CASRRAGAAYNEQFF | TGTGCCAGCAGAAGGGCGGGCGCCGCCTACAATGAGCAGTTCTTC
TRBD1 | TRBJ1-4 | TRBV28 | once | CASSRGQEKLFF | TGTGCCAGCAGCCGGGGACAGGAAAAACTGTTTTTT
NA | TRBJ1-5 | TRBV7-3 | few | CASRRGHQPQHF | TGTGCCAGCCGACGGGGTCATCAGCCCCAGCATTTT
NA | TRBJ1-1 | TRBV19 | NA | CASSILRGGMNTEAFF | TGTGCCAGTAGTATACTGCGGGGGGGGATGAACACTGAAGCTTTCTTT
TRBD2 | TRBJ2-1 | TRBV19 | NA | CASTTGLAGMDEQFF | TGTGCCAGTACCACAGGACTAGCGGGAATGGATGAGCAGTTCTTC
NA | TRBJ1-1 | TRBV30 | NA | CAWSRNMNTEAFF | TGTGCCTGGAGCAGAAATATGAACACTGAAGCTTTCTTT
TRBD2 | TRBJ2-2 | TRBV5-1 | NA | CASSLGSSGRCGELFF | TGCGCCAGCAGCTTGGGGTCTAGCGGGAGGTGTGGGGAGCTGTTTTTT
NA | TRBJ1-2 | TRBV4-1 | NA | CASSQADGIGYTF | TGCGCCAGCAGCCAAGCCGATGGCATCGGCTACACCTTC
TRBD2 | TRBJ2-7 | TRBV3-1/TRBV3-2 | NA | CASSQSGSLGEQYF | TGTGCCAGCAGCCAAAGCGGGAGCTTAGGGGAGCAGTACTTC
TRBD2 | TRBJ2-1 | TRBV19 | many | CASSILAGGLNEQFF | TGTGCCAGTAGTATACTAGCGGGGGGGCTCAATGAGCAGTTCTTC
NA | TRBJ2-3 | TRBV14 | NA | CASSHTTDTQYF | TGTGCCAGCAGCCATACAACAGATACGCAGTATTTT
TRBD2 | TRBJ2-5 | TRBV27 | NA | CASKPDSRLSTSGGRRETQYF | TGTGCCAGCAAACCCGATAGCAGACTATCGACTAGCGGGGGGAGGCGAGAGACCCAGTACTTC
NA | TRBJ1-2 | TRBV5-4 | NA | CASSLGQDYGYTF | TGTGCCAGCAGCTTGGGACAAGACTATGGCTACACCTTC
NA | TRBJ1-1 | TRBV19 | once | CASSIGSEYTEAFF | TGTGCCAGTAGTATAGGCAGCGAGTATACTGAAGCTTTCTTT
NA | TRBJ1-2 | TRBV2 | NA | CASSVVADYGYTF | TGTGCCAGCAGTGTTGTGGCGGACTATGGCTACACCTTC
NA | TRBJ1-6 | TRBV7-8 | NA | CASSPAGLGPLHF | TGTGCCAGCAGCCCCGCAGGGCTCGGACCCCTCCACTTT
NA | TRBJ2-2 | TRBV9 | once | CASSVGWRGDTGELFF | TGTGCCAGCAGCGTGGGGTGGAGGGGTGACACCGGGGAGCTGTTTTTT
NA | TRBJ2-2 | TRBV24-1 | NA | CATSDLPLSGELFF | TGTGCCACCAGTGATTTGCCCCTCTCCGGGGAGCTGTTTTTT
TRBD2 | TRBJ2-1 | TRBV10-1 | NA | CASSASGRDHNEQFF | TGCGCCAGCTCGGCTAGCGGGAGGGACCACAATGAGCAGTTCTTC
TRBD1 | TRBJ1-6 | TRBV28 | NA | CASRNRGPNSPLHF | TGTGCCAGCAGAAACAGGGGGCCCAATTCACCCCTCCACTTT
TRBD1 | TRBJ1-5 | TRBV4-1 | few | CASSHVTGVQPQHF | TGCGCCAGCAGCCATGTGACAGGGGTCCAGCCCCAGCATTTT
TRBD2 | TRBJ2-7 | TRBV28 | NA | CASKGTSPTYEQYF | TGTGCCAGCAAGGGGACTAGCCCAACCTACGAGCAGTACTTC
NA | TRBJ1-2 | TRBV9 | NA | CASSVGVGAGYGYTF | TGTGCCAGCAGCGTAGGTGTGGGCGCGGGCTATGGCTACACCTTC
TRBD1 | TRBJ2-1 | TRBV9 | NA | CASSVYGSGGDRGSNEQFF | TGTGCCAGCAGCGTATATGGTTCGGGCGGGGACAGGGGAAGTAATGAGCAGTTCTTC
NA | TRBJ1-5 | TRBV4-2 | NA | CASSQELTANNQPQHF | TGTGCCAGCAGCCAGGAATTGACAGCTAACAATCAGCCCCAGCATTTT
TRBD2 | TRBJ2-3 | TRBV19 | NA | CVPGTSCRTDTQYF | TGTGTGCCCGGGACTAGCTGCCGCACAGATACGCAGTATTTT
NA | TRBJ2-3 | TRBV28 | NA | CASTLQGGGGTDTQYF | TGTGCCAGCACTCTACAGGGCGGTGGTGGCACAGATACGCAGTATTTT
NA | TRBJ1-5 | TRBV5-1 | NA | CASSPEGIGTQPQHF | TGCGCCAGCAGCCCGGAGGGTATAGGGACTCAGCCCCAGCATTTT
NA | TRBJ1-5 | TRBV6-4 | NA | CASSVMKENQHF | TGTGCCAGCAGTGTTATGAAAGAGAATCAGCATTTT
TRBD1 | TRBJ1-4 | TRBV7-9 | NA | CASSPVGTAAYEKLFF | TGTGCCAGCAGCCCTGTAGGGACAGCAGCTTATGAAAAACTGTTTTTT
NA | TRBJ2-5 | TRBV5-4 | NA | CASSPGGLVGTQYF | TGTGCCAGCAGCCCGGGGGGCCTGGTGGGGACCCAGTACTTC
NA | TRBJ1-2 | TRBV6-5 | NA | CASSQGRHYGYTF | TGTGCCAGCAGCCAGGGGAGACACTATGGCTACACCTTC
TRBD2 | TRBJ2-7 | TRBV10-3 | NA | CATLTSGDEQYF | TGTGCCACCCTGACTAGCGGGGACGAGCAGTACTTC
NA | TRBJ2-1 | TRBV5-6 | once | CASFLPGRGGNEQFF | TGTGCCAGCTTCTTACCAGGGCGAGGGGGAAATGAGCAGTTCTTC
TRBD2 | TRBJ2-3 | TRBV2 | NA | CASSDLAGSRDTQYF | TGTGCCAGCAGTGATCTAGCGGGGTCCCGGGATACGCAGTATTTT
NA | TRBJ1-1 | TRBV2 | NA | CASSDQAQGLSTEAFF | TGTGCCAGCAGTGATCAGGCCCAGGGGCTAAGTACTGAAGCTTTCTTT
NA | TRBJ2-3 | TRBV7-3 | NA | CASSFGADTQYF | TGTGCCAGCAGCTTCGGGGCAGATACGCAGTATTTT
NA | TRBJ1-4 | TRBV11-2 | NA | CASSLGRVVNEKLFF | TGTGCCAGCAGCTTAGGACGGGTTGTTAATGAAAAACTGTTTTTT
NA | TRBJ1-3 | TRBV19 | NA | CASSTVILGLSSGNTIYF | TGTGCCAGTAGTACCGTAATTCTCGGACTGTCATCTGGAAACACCATATATTTT
NA | TRBJ1-2 | TRBV5-6 | NA | CASSLIIGASNYGYTF | TGTGCCAGCAGCTTGATCATTGGGGCCTCTAACTATGGCTACACCTTC
NA | TRBJ1-2 | TRBV29-1 | NA | CSVGYRAGSSKGYTF | TGCAGCGTTGGATACAGGGCGGGTAGCTCTAAGGGCTACACCTTC
TRBD1 | TRBJ1-3 | TRBV30 | NA | CAWRDNQGARGNTIYF | TGTGCCTGGAGGGATAATCAGGGGGCCAGGGGAAACACCATATATTTT
TRBD2 | TRBJ2-2 | TRBV5-4 | NA | CASSFASGGELFF | TGTGCCAGCAGCTTTGCTAGCGGGGGAGAGCTGTTTTTT
TRBD2 | TRBJ2-3 | TRBV4-1 | NA | CASSQQSLAASTDTQYF | TGCGCCAGCAGCCAACAATCCCTAGCGGCTAGCACAGATACGCAGTATTTT
TRBD2 | TRBJ2-1 | TRBV7-3 | NA | CASSFAGGIDEQFF | TGTGCCAGCAGCTTCGCGGGGGGGATCGATGAGCAGTTCTTC
TRBD1 | TRBJ2-2 | TRBV7-3 | NA | CASSPTGTGPGELFF | TGTGCCAGCAGTCCCACCGGGACAGGCCCCGGGGAGCTGTTTTTT
TRBD1 | TRBJ2-7 | TRBV4-1 | few | CASSQDSGQGYEQYF | TGCGCCAGCAGCCAAGACTCAGGACAGGGCTACGAGCAGTACTTC
NA | TRBJ2-2 | TRBV24-1 | NA | CATRMTATGELFF | TGTGCCACCAGAATGACAGCCACCGGGGAGCTGTTTTTT
NA | TRBJ1-6 | TRBV3-1/TRBV3-2 | NA | CASSQISSPLHF | TGTGCCAGCAGTCAAATATCTTCGCCCCTCCACTTT
TRBD2 | TRBJ2-1 | TRBV28 | NA | CASSPGTSGTFEQFF | TGTGCCAGCAGCCCCGGGACTAGCGGGACATTTGAGCAGTTCTTC
TRBD1 | TRBJ2-4 | TRBV6-5 | NA | CASSQDRGRQYF | TGTGCCAGCAGCCAAGACAGGGGTCGGCAGTACTTC
NA | TRBJ2-7 | TRBV27 | NA | CASSLSMVFQGTKTYEQYF | TGTGCCAGCAGTTTGTCGATGGTGTTTCAGGGGACTAAGACCTACGAGCAGTACTTC
TRBD2 | TRBJ2-1 | TRBV14 | once | CASRGGGPHEQFF | TGTGCCAGCAGGGGCGGGGGGCCTCATGAGCAGTTCTTC